The source of this T cell receptor (beta chain) is a study of pediatric ulcerative colitis. Findings and caveats of the study: In rectum, acute severe colitis had expanded clones and less diversity. No controls had the two rectal clonotypes shared by ulcerative colitis patients.

To note about this clone: The target antigen is unknown.

CDR1 and CDR2 (germline): KGHSH, LQKENI. This CDR3 has 21 residues. V dropped 1 base and J dropped 1; count of bases not matched to a gene: 16. Some clones are missing from TCRdb's copy, which holds only in-frame ones; the method was immunoSEQ multiplex PCR. The data contain roughly 64,000 clones, roughly nine tenths of them singletons. This chain uses TRBV18 with TRBJ2-4; 10 bases map to TRBD2. This receptor was taken from a boy younger than 18 with severe ulcerative colitis. Source material: blood. The DNA of the CDR3 is TGTGCCAGCTCACCACTCGTTTTTCGGGTAAGAGCGGGAGGGGCCAAAAACATTCAGTACTTC. It specifies CASSPLVFRVRAGGAKNIQYF.